This T cell receptor (beta chain) was captured in a study of T cell clones after liver transplantation. Study-wide context: Pre-transplant mixed lymphocyte reactions yielded third-party-reactive TCRbeta sequences as comparators for graft-donor-reactive sequences. Standard immunosuppression, with no induction, continued until 12-24 months after transplant. Timepoints were pre-transplant, pre-withdrawal, and after withdrawal was completed or failed.

Sequencing was performed with immunoSEQ multiplex PCR; in TCRdb, only in-frame clones are kept and a portion is missing. The data show under 10,000 clones, 80% seen once. Looked up from germline, CDR1 is MGHDK and CDR2 is SYGVNS. The CDR3 contains 18 residues. V was clipped by 2 bases and J by 10 bases; unmatched bases: 17. Sequences were derived from CD8+ T cells from blood, sampled before liver transplant. This clonotype was sampled from a human donor who received a liver transplant. This chain connects TRBV25-1 to TRBJ1-1; 12 nucleotides match TRBD1. The CDR3 DNA is TGTGCCAGCAGTGAAGGTTTCGGTCGGGGACAGGGGGCGGTCGGAGCTTTCTTT. This translates into CASSEGFGRGQGAVGAFF.